This entry describes one T cell receptor beta chain. In the original analysis: Reference gene primers were amplified, and this amplification served to estimate nucleated cell counts. Using immunoSEQ multiplex PCR, the repertoire was profiled, and TCRdb retains in-frame clones only, with some absent. For V, J and clone size, that table is used; D and trimming come from the DNA. The sample holds about 68,000 clones, 91% seen once. The data were taken from a study of blood T cell repertoires in COVID-19. As for the study in general: Acute-phase and convalescent COVID-19 samples originated in the United States, Italy and Spain. PBMCs, B-cell-depleted T cells, or T cells provided the cDNA or gDNA that made up the material.

Followed longitudinally, the Seattle patients had been enrolled during active infection. In germline, CDR1 is LGHDT, CDR2 YNNKEL (reference sequence). CDR3 length: 16 amino acids. V was shortened by 2 bases and J by 6 bases, with 17 bases between the two germline ends. This TCR was sampled from a man aged 35 to 55 with COVID-19, enrolled during active disease. Sequenced sample: peripheral blood. The V call is TRBV3-1 (or the pseudogene TRBV3-2), the J call TRBJ1-5, with a tentative D call TRBD1 (5 bases). The CDR3 protein is CASSQTPHRMVQPQHF. In DNA form, the CDR3 reads TGTGCCAGCAGCCAAACCCCGCACAGGATGGTTCAGCCCCAGCATTTT.